This T cell receptor beta chain comes out of a study of CD4 T cells in relation to SARS-CoV-2 and coronaviruses. Study overall: The restricting HLA molecule for shared crossreactive spike epitopes was mapped.

TCRdb keeps only in-frame clones here, not all; method: immunoSEQ multiplex PCR. This table has 25,000 to 35,000 clones, roughly 76% appearing once. This clone turned up a few times. Antigen: not known. Relative to the germline gene, one junction end is altered; a read error may explain this. This CDR3 spans 16 amino acids. CDR1 is MGHRA and CDR2 is YSYEKL in the germline V gene. This clonotype was sampled from an adult with COVID-19. V is TRBV4-1 and J is TRBJ2-7, with D hard to call. Sequenced: memory CD4+ T cells from PBMCs, cultured in vitro. CDR3 amino acids: CASSPRVGDVWAPSFF. CDR3 in DNA: TGCGCCAGCAGCCCTCGGGTAGGAGATGTTTGGGCTCCCTCCTTCTTC.